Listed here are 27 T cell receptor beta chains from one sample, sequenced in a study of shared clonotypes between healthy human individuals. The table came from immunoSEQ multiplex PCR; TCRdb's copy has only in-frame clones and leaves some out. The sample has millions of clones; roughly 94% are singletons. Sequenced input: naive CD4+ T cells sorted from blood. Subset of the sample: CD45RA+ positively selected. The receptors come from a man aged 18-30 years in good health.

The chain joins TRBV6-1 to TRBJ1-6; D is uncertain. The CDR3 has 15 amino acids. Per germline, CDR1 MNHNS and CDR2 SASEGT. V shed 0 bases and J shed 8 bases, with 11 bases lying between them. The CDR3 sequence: CASSEATITYSPLHF. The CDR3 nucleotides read TGTGCCAGCAGTGAAGCCACCATTACCTATTCACCCCTCCACTTT.

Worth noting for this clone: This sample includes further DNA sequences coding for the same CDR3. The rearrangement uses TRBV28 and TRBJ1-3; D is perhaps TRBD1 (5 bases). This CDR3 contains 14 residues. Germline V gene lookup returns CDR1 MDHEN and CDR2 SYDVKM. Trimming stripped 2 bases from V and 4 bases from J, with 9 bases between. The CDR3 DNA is TGTGCCAGCAGTTTAGGGGGTATCGGAAACACCATATATTTT. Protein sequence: CASSLGGIGNTIYF. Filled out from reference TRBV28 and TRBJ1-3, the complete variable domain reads DVKVTQSSRYLVKRTGEKVFLECVQDMDHENMFWYRQDPGLGLRLIYFSYDVKMKEKGDIPEGYSVSREKKERFSLILESASTNQTSMYLCASSLGGIGNTIYFGEGSWLTVV.

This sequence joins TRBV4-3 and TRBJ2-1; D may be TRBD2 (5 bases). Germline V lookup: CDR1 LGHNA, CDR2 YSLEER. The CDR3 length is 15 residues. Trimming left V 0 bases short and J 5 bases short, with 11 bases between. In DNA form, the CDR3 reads TGCGCCAGCAGCCAAGACGAGCGGACGAACAATGAGCAGTTCTTC. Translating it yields CASSQDERTNNEQFF.

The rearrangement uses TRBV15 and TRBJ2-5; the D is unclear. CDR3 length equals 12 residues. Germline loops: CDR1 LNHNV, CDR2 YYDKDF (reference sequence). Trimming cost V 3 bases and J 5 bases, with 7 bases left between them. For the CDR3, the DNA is TGTGCCACCAGCAGGGCCTTCGAGACCCAGTACTTC. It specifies CATSRAFETQYF.

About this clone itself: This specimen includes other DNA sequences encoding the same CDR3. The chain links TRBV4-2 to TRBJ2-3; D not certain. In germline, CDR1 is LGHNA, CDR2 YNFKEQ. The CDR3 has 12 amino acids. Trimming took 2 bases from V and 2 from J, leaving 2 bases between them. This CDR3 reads CASSQTTDTQYF. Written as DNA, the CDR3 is TGTGCCAGCAGCCAAACCACAGATACGCAGTATTTT.

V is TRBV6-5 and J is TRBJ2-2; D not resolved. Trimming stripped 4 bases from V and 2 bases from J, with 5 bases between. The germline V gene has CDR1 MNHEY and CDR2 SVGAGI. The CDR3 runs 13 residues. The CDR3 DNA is TGTGCCAGCAGTTCCCAAAACACCGGGGAGCTGTTTTTT. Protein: CASSSQNTGELFF.

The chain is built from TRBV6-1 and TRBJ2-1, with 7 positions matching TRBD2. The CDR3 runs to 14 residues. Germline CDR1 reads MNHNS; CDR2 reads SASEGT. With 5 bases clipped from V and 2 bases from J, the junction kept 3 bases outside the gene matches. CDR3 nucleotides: TGTGCCAGCAGTCGCAGCGGGGCCTACAATGAGCAGTTCTTC. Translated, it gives CASSRSGAYNEQFF.

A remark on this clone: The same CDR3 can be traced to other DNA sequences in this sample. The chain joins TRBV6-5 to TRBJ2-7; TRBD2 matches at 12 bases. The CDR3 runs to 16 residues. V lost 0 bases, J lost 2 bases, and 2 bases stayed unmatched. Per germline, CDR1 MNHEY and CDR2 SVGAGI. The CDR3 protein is CASSYSGTSGPYEQYF. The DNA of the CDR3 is TGTGCCAGCAGTTACTCAGGGACTAGCGGGCCCTACGAGCAGTACTTC.

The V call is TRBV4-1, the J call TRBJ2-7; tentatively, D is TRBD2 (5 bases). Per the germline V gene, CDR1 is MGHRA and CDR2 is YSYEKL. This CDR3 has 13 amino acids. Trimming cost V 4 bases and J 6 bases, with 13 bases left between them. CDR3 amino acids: CASSLKTRGEQYF. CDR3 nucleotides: TGCGCCAGCAGCCTTAAGACTCGGGGCGAGCAGTACTTC.

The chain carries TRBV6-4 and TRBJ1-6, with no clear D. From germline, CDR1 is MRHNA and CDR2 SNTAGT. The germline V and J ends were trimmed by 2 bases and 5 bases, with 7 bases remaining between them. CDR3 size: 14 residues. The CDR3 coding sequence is TGTGCCAGCAGTGACCAGGCTAATAATTCACCCCTCCACTTT. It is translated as CASSDQANNSPLHF.

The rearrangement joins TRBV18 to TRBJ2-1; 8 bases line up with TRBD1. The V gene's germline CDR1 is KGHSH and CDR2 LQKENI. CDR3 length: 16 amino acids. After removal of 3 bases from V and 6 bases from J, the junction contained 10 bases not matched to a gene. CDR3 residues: CASSPSTGAKTNEQFF. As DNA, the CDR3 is TGTGCCAGCTCACCTTCGACAGGGGCCAAAACCAATGAGCAGTTCTTC.

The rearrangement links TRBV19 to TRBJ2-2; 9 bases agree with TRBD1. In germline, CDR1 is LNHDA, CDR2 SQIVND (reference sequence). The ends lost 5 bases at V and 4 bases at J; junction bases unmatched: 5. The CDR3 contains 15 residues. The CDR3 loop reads CASSPRTGATGELFF. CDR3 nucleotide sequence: TGTGCCAGTAGTCCTCGGACAGGGGCCACCGGGGAGCTGTTTTTT. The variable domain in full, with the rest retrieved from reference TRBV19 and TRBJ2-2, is DGGITQSPKYLFRKEGQNVTLSCEQNLNHDAMYWYRQDPGQGLRLIYYSQIVNDFQKGDIAEGYSVSREKKESFPLTVTSAQKNPTAFYLCASSPRTGATGELFFGEGSRLTVL.

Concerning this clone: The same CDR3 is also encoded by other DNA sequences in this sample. CDR3 loop: CASSPTSGSSYEQYF. CDR3 coding DNA: TGCGCCAGCAGTCCTACTAGCGGGAGCTCCTACGAGCAGTACTTC. V usage is TRBV5-1 and J usage is TRBJ2-7; 11 nucleotides line up with TRBD2. CDR1 is SGHRS and CDR2 is YFSETQ in the germline V gene. CDR3 length: 15 amino acids. Germline trimming cut 5 bases from V and 0 bases from J; bases unmatched to any gene: 4. Drawing the rest from reference TRBV5-1 and TRBJ2-7, the complete variable domain is KAGVTQTPRYLIKTRGQQVTLSCSPISGHRSVSWYQQTPGQGLQFLFEYFSETQRNKGNFPGRFSGRQFSNSRSEMNVSTLELGDSALYLCASSPTSGSSYEQYFGPGTRLTVT.

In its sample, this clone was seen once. DNA of the CDR3: TGTGCCATCAGGGACGGACAGGGAGTAGGTCAGCCCCAGCATTTT. It encodes CAIRDGQGVGQPQHF. The chain has TRBV10-3 and TRBJ1-5; TRBD1 agrees at 8 bases. This CDR3 contains 15 residues. Per the germline V gene, CDR1 is ENHRY and CDR2 is SYGVKD. With 6 bases clipped from V and 6 bases from J, the junction kept 10 bases outside the gene matches.

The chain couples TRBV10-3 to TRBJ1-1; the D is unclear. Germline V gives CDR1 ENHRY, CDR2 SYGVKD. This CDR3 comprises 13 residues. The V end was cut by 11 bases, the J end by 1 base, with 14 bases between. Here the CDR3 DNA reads TGTGCCTCGACGTCGGACTGGAACACTGAAGCTTTCTTT. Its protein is CASTSDWNTEAFF.

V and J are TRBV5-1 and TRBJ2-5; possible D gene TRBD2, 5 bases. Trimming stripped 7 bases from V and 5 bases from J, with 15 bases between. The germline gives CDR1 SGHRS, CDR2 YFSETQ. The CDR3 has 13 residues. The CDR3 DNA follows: TGCGCCAGCGGCGGCGGGTCACGGGAGACCCAGTACTTC. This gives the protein CASGGGSRETQYF.

For the CDR3, the DNA is TGTGCCAGCAGTGAAGAAGGAACAGGGAATAATTCACCCCTCCACTTT. This translates into CASSEEGTGNNSPLHF. The V call is TRBV2, the J call TRBJ1-6, with D perhaps matching TRBD1 (6 bases). CDR1 and CDR2 from the germline V gene are SNHLY and FYNNEI. This CDR3 region has 16 residues. V dropped 1 base and J dropped 5 bases, with 12 bases sitting between them.

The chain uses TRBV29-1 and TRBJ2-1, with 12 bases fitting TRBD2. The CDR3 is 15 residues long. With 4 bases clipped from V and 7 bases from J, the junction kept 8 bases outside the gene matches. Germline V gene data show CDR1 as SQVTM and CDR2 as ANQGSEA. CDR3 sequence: CSVGPRLAGGNEQFF. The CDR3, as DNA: TGCAGCGTTGGACCGAGGCTAGCGGGAGGGAATGAGCAGTTCTTC.

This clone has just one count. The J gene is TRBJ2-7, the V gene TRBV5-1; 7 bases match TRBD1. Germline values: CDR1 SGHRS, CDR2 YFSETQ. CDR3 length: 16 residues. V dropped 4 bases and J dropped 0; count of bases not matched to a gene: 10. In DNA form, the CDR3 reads TGCGCCAGCAGCCGGAGTCGGGACAGCAACTCCTACGAGCAGTACTTC. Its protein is CASSRSRDSNSYEQYF.

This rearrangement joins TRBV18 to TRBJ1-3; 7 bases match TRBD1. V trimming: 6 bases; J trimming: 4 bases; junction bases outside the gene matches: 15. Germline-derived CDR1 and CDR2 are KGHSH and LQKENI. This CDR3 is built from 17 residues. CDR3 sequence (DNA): TGTGCCAGCTCTCATATCTTGGACAGGAGGACCGGAAACACCATATATTTT. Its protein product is CASSHILDRRTGNTIYF.

The CDR3 coding sequence is TGTGCCAGCAGTGAAGGTCCTAGTCAGTACAATGAGCAGTTCTTC. It codes for CASSEGPSQYNEQFF. The chain couples TRBV25-1 to TRBJ2-1; D unresolved. The CDR3 is 15 residues long. Trimming removed 2 bases from V and 4 bases from J, with 12 bases in between. In germline, CDR1 is MGHDK, CDR2 SYGVNS.

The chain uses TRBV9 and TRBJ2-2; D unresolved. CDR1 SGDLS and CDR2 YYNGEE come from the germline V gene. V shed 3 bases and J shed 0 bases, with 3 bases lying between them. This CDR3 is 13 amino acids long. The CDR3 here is CASSAPNTGELFF. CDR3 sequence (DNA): TGTGCCAGCAGCGCCCCGAACACCGGGGAGCTGTTTTTT.

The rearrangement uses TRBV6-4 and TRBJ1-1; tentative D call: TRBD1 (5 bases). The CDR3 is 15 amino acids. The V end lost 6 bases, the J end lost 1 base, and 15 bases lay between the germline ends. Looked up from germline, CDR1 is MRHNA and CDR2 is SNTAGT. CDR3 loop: CASRAVGGTNTEAFF. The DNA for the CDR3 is TGTGCCAGCAGGGCAGTTGGAGGGACGAACACTGAAGCTTTCTTT.

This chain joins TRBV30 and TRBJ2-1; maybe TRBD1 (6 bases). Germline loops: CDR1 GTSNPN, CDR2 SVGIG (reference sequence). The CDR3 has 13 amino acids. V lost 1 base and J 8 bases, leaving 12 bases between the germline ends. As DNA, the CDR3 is TGTGCCTGGAGTGGACAGGTACGGGATGAGCAGTTCTTC. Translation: CAWSGQVRDEQFF. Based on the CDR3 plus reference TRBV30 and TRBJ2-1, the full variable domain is SQTIHQWPATLVQPVGSPLSLECTVEGTSNPNLYWYRQAAGRGLQLLFYSVGIGQISSEVPQNLSASRPQDRQFILSSKKLLLSDSGFYLCAWSGQVRDEQFFGPGTRLTVL.

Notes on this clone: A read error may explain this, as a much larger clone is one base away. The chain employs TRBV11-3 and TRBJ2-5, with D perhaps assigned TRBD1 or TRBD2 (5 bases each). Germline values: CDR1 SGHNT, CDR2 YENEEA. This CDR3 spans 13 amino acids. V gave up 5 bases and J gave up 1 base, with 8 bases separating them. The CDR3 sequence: CASSPGTQETQYF. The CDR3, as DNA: TGTGCCAGCAGCCCCGGGACCCAAGAGACCCAGTACTTC. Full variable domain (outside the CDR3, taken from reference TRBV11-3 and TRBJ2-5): EAGVVQSPRYKIIEKKQPVAFWCNPISGHNTLYWYLQNLGQGPELLIRYENEEAVDDSQLPKDRFSAERLKGVDSTLKIQPAELGDSAVYLCASSPGTQETQYFGPGTRLLVL.

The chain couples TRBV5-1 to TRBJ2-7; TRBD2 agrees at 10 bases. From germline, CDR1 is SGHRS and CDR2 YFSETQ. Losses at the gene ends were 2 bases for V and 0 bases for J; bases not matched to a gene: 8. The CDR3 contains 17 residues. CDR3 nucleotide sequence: TGCGCCAGCAGCTTTTGGACTAGCGGTGACTTCTCCTACGAGCAGTACTTC. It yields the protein CASSFWTSGDFSYEQYF.

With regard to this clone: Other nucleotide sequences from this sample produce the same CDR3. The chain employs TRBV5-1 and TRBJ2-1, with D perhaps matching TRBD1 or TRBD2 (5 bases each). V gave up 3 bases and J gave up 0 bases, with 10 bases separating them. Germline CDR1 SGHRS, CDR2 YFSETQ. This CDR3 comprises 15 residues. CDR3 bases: TGCGCCAGCAGCTGGGACGGTTCCTCCTACAATGAGCAGTTCTTC. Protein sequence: CASSWDGSSYNEQFF.